Sequencing of this T cell receptor beta chain was carried out in a study of T-cell memory formation after mild COVID-19. Study context: TCR clusters were mostly donor specific.

On this clonotype itself: The antigen is not known.

This CDR3 contains 15 residues. Germline CDR1 reads LGHNA; CDR2 reads YSLEER. J was trimmed by 6 bases and V by 0 bases; bases with no gene match: 4. Study observations and caveats: Clones contracting across day 15 to 85 had a balanced CD4/CD8 profile; later expanding clones leaned CD4+. CD4+ contracting clones were mainly CM and EM; CD8+ ones, EMRA.

Each CDR3 protein is one row after TCRdb ran MiXCR on the 5' RACE reads. The sample consists of under 300,000 distinct CDR3 sequences, approximately 9% of them appearing once. Sequencing was done on a sample of PBMCs or a T cell subset sorted from them (not recorded which). The clonotype was recovered from a man in his late teens or twenties who had mild COVID-19 (a few samples of this study predate the infection). Cell type and time point are not known. The J gene is TRBJ2-2, the V gene TRBV4-3; 7 nucleotides align to TRBD1. CDR3: CASSQELQGAGELFF. In DNA form, the CDR3 reads TGCGCCAGCAGCCAAGAACTCCAGGGGGCCGGGGAGCTGTTTTTT.